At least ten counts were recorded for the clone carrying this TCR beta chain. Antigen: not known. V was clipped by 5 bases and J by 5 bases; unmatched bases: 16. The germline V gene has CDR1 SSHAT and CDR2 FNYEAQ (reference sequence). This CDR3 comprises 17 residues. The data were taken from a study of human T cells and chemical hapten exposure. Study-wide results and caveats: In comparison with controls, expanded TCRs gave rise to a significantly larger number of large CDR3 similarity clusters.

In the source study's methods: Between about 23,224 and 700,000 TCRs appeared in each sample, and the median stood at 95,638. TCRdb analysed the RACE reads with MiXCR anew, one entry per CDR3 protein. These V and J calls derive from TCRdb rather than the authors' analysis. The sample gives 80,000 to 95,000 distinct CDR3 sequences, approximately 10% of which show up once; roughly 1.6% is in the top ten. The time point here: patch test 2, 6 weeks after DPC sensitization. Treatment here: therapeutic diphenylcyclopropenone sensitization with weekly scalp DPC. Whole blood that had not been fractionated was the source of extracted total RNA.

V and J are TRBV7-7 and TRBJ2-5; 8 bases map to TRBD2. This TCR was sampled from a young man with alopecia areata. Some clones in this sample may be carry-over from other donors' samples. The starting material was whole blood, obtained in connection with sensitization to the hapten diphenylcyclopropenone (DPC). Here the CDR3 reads CASSADSGSSGGETQYF. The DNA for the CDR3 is TGTGCCAGCAGCGCGGATTCAGGTTCGAGCGGGGGCGAGACCCAGTACTTC.